The clone carrying this T cell receptor (beta chain) was seen many times. The sample belongs to a study of T cells after yellow fever vaccination. Trimming cost V 5 bases and J 0 bases; bases outside gene matches: 10. Per the germline V gene, CDR1 is MNHEY and CDR2 is SMNVEV (reference sequence). The CDR3 sequence is 16 residues long. TCRdb processed the 5' RACE reads anew with MiXCR; each CDR3 protein has one entry. The table shows about 340,000 distinct CDR3 sequences, with 4% occurring only once. The chain is built from TRBV27 and TRBJ2-7, with 7 bases identical to TRBD1. The sample was PBMCs, taken 5 days after the yellow fever booster vaccination. The origin of this receptor is a young man who received the YFV17D yellow fever vaccine. The CDR3 DNA sequence: TGTGCCAGCAGTCCAGATACAGGGGTTAGCTCCTACGAGCAGTACTTC. This codes for CASSPDTGVSSYEQYF.